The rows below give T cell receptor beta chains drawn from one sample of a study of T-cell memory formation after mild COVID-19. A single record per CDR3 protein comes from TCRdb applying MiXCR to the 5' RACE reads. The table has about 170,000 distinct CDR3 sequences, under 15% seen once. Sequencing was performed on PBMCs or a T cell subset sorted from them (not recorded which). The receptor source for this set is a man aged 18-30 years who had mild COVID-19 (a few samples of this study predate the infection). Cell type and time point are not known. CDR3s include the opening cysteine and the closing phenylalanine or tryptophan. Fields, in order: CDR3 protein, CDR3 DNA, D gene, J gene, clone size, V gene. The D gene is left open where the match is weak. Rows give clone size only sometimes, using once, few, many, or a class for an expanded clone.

CDR3: CASSYRTGDYGYTF
DNA: TGTGCCAGCAGTTACCGGACAGGGGACTATGGCTACACCTTC
D: TRBD1
J: TRBJ1-2
size: few
V: TRBV6-6

CDR3: CASSFRTGELFF
DNA: TGTGCCAGCAGCTTTCGCACCGGGGAGCTGTTTTTT
D: .
J: TRBJ2-2
size: many
V: TRBV7-8

CDR3: CASSPGGLFNEKLFF
DNA: TGTGCCAGCAGCCCGGGGGGTCTTTTTAATGAAAAACTGTTTTTT
D: .
J: TRBJ1-4
size: .
V: TRBV9

CDR3: CASSFPARYSGGENGYTF
DNA: TGTGCCAGCAGCTTCCCTGCAAGATATTCAGGGGGCGAGAACGGCTACACCTTC
D: TRBD1
J: TRBJ1-2
size: few
V: TRBV5-5

CDR3: CASSLLPDRAQETQYF
DNA: TGTGCCAGCAGCTTACTACCAGACAGAGCCCAAGAGACCCAGTACTTC
D: .
J: TRBJ2-5
size: .
V: TRBV7-7

CDR3: CASTTAGAITGNTIYF
DNA: TGTGCCAGCACCACGGCGGGGGCAATAACTGGAAACACCATATATTTT
D: .
J: TRBJ1-3
size: .
V: TRBV4-2

CDR3: CASNSKSSYNEQFF
DNA: TGTGCCAGCAATAGCAAGAGCTCCTACAATGAGCAGTTCTTC
D: .
J: TRBJ2-1
size: many
V: TRBV5-5

CDR3: CASSPGTVSYEQYF
DNA: TGCGCCAGCAGCCCAGGGACGGTCTCCTACGAGCAGTACTTC
D: .
J: TRBJ2-7
size: .
V: TRBV4-3

CDR3: CASSLGQGRAQFF
DNA: TGTGCCAGCAGCTTGGGACAGGGTCGCGCGCAGTTCTTC
D: TRBD1
J: TRBJ2-1
size: many
V: TRBV7-2

CDR3: CASSPSGTANYGYTF
DNA: TGTGCCAGCAGCCCCAGCGGGACGGCTAACTATGGCTACACCTTC
D: .
J: TRBJ1-2
size: .
V: TRBV11-2

CDR3: CASSGTGSRLEAFF
DNA: TGTGCCAGCAGCGGTACAGGGTCTCGTCTGGAAGCTTTCTTT
D: .
J: TRBJ1-1
size: .
V: TRBV6-1

CDR3: CATSDSMGGPNQPQHF
DNA: TGTGCCACCAGTGATTCCATGGGGGGGCCTAATCAGCCCCAGCATTTT
D: .
J: TRBJ1-5
size: .
V: TRBV24-1

CDR3: CASSIVQGDYGYTF
DNA: TGTGCCAGTAGTATAGTTCAGGGGGACTATGGCTACACCTTC
D: TRBD1
J: TRBJ1-2
size: .
V: TRBV19

CDR3: CASSQTGQEQPQHF
DNA: TGTGCCAGCAGTCAGACAGGGCAGGAACAGCCCCAGCATTTT
D: TRBD1
J: TRBJ1-5
size: .
V: TRBV6-1

CDR3: CASSPGAPNYGYTF
DNA: TGCGCCAGCAGCCCTGGCGCCCCTAACTATGGCTACACCTTC
D: .
J: TRBJ1-2
size: few
V: TRBV4-3

CDR3: CASSNGDQETQYF
DNA: TGCGCCAGCAGCAACGGGGACCAAGAGACCCAGTACTTC
D: .
J: TRBJ2-5
size: few
V: TRBV5-1

CDR3: CASSEFAGGTDTQYF
DNA: TGTGCCAGCAGTGAATTTGCGGGGGGCACAGATACGCAGTATTTT
D: TRBD2
J: TRBJ2-3
size: .
V: TRBV25-1

CDR3: CSARDRTSGGREQFF
DNA: TGCAGTGCTAGAGATAGGACTAGCGGGGGACGAGAGCAGTTCTTC
D: TRBD2
J: TRBJ2-1
size: few
V: TRBV20-1

CDR3: CASSRHRIQGYGYTF
DNA: TGTGCCAGCAGCCGACACAGGATCCAAGGCTATGGCTACACCTTC
D: .
J: TRBJ1-2
size: few
V: TRBV7-8

CDR3: CASSQDIRGSIEKLFF
DNA: TGCGCCAGCAGCCAAGATATAAGGGGTAGTATTGAAAAACTGTTTTTT
D: .
J: TRBJ1-4
size: many
V: TRBV4-3

CDR3: CASSFDITGELFF
DNA: TGTGCCAGCAGCTTTGACATCACCGGGGAGCTGTTTTTT
D: .
J: TRBJ2-2
size: .
V: TRBV5-4

CDR3: CATERSGGLTDTQYF
DNA: TGTGCCACCGAGAGGAGCGGGGGCCTCACAGATACGCAGTATTTT
D: TRBD2
J: TRBJ2-3
size: few
V: TRBV10-3

CDR3: CASRTPGGEQYF
DNA: TGTGCCAGCAGGACCCCAGGGGGCGAGCAGTACTTC
D: TRBD1
J: TRBJ2-7
size: few
V: TRBV6-5

CDR3: CASSPKNIQYF
DNA: TGTGCCAGCAGCCCAAAAAACATTCAGTACTTC
D: .
J: TRBJ2-4
size: .
V: TRBV12-3/TRBV12-4

CDR3: CASIAIEGQFF
DNA: TGTGCCAGCATTGCTATAGAGGGGCAGTTCTTC
D: .
J: TRBJ2-1
size: .
V: TRBV2

CDR3: CASSQVLGGTAKNIQYF
DNA: TGCGCCAGCAGCCAAGTATTGGGGGGGACCGCCAAAAACATTCAGTACTTC
D: TRBD2
J: TRBJ2-4
size: few
V: TRBV4-1

CDR3: CASSESMNTEAFF
DNA: TGCGCCAGCAGTGAATCTATGAACACTGAAGCTTTCTTT
D: .
J: TRBJ1-1
size: few
V: TRBV10-1

CDR3: CASSLGGTSGTDTQYF
DNA: TGTGCCAGCAGCTTAGGGGGAACTTCGGGCACAGATACGCAGTATTTT
D: .
J: TRBJ2-3
size: .
V: TRBV7-2

CDR3: CASSPSGGLAGGEQFF
DNA: TGTGCCAGCAGCCCCTCGGGGGGACTAGCGGGGGGTGAGCAGTTCTTC
D: TRBD2
J: TRBJ2-1
size: few
V: TRBV7-9

CDR3: CASSLIGDVWNTDTQYF
DNA: TGTGCCAGCAGCTTAATCGGCGACGTCTGGAACACAGATACGCAGTATTTT
D: .
J: TRBJ2-3
size: few
V: TRBV7-2

CDR3: CASSLGLQLDTQYF
DNA: TGTGCCAGCAGCTTAGGTCTACAACTGGATACGCAGTATTTT
D: .
J: TRBJ2-3
size: few
V: TRBV11-2

CDR3: CASSLSLDQPQHF
DNA: TGTGCCAGCAGCTTATCGTTGGACCAGCCCCAGCATTTT
D: .
J: TRBJ1-5
size: .
V: TRBV7-9

CDR3: CASSPGVGQGTYEQYF
DNA: TGTGCCAGCAGCCCGGGGGTGGGACAGGGGACCTACGAGCAGTACTTC
D: TRBD1
J: TRBJ2-7
size: few
V: TRBV12-3/TRBV12-4

CDR3: CASSFVGEGTEAFF
DNA: TGTGCCAGCAGTTTTGTCGGGGAAGGTACTGAAGCTTTCTTT
D: .
J: TRBJ1-1
size: few
V: TRBV12-3/TRBV12-4

CDR3: CASTLGGTIYF
DNA: TGTGCCAGCACTCTTGGGGGCACCATATATTTT
D: .
J: TRBJ1-3
size: few
V: TRBV12-3/TRBV12-4

CDR3: CASQLQGGRTDTQYF
DNA: TGTGCCAGCCAGCTACAGGGGGGCCGCACAGATACGCAGTATTTT
D: TRBD1
J: TRBJ2-3
size: few
V: TRBV6-5

CDR3: CASSLGDFAGQPQHF
DNA: TGTGCCAGCAGCTTAGGGGACTTTGCGGGTCAGCCCCAGCATTTT
D: .
J: TRBJ1-5
size: .
V: TRBV7-2

CDR3: CASSLRWSGADTQYF
DNA: TGTGCCAGCAGCTTACGATGGTCAGGCGCAGATACGCAGTATTTT
D: .
J: TRBJ2-3
size: .
V: TRBV7-9

CDR3: CSGRPGTDTQYF
DNA: TGCAGCGGCAGACCGGGCACAGATACGCAGTATTTT
D: .
J: TRBJ2-3
size: .
V: TRBV29-1

CDR3: CASGRGQVWDYGYTF
DNA: TGTGCCAGCGGGCGAGGGCAGGTGTGGGACTATGGCTACACCTTC
D: .
J: TRBJ1-2
size: many
V: TRBV7-2

CDR3: CASSQVLPSTEAFF
DNA: TGCGCCAGCAGCCAAGTTCTCCCGAGCACTGAAGCTTTCTTT
D: .
J: TRBJ1-1
size: many
V: TRBV4-1